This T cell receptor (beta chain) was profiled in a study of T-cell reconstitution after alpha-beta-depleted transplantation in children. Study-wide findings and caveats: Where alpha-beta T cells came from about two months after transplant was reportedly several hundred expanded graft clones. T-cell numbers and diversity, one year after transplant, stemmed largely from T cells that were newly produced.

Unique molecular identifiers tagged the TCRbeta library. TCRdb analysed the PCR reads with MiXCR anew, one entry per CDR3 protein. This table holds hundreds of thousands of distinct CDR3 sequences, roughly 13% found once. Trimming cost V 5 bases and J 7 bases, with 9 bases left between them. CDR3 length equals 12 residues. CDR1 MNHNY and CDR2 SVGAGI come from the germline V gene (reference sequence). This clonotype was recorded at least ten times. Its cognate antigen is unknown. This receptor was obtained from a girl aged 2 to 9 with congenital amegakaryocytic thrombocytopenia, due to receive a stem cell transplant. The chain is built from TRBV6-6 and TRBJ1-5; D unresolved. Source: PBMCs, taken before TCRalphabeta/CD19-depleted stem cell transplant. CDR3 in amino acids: CASSPLGQPQHF. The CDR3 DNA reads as TGTGCCAGCAGTCCCCTGGGGCAGCCCCAGCATTTT.